One sample yielded the 13 T cell receptor beta chains listed below, sequenced in a study of T cells in Graves' hyperthyroidism and ophthalmopathy. What was amplified from RNA transcripts were TCR beta CDR3 regions. The study used the HTBI primer set for a first-round RT-PCR of the TCR CDR3. TCRdb passed the multiplex PCR reads through MiXCR, listing each CDR3 protein once. Of some 690,000 distinct CDR3 sequences in the sample, roughly 17% are singletons; the top ten hold roughly 15%. What was sequenced was blood. All receptors derive from a man aged 45-65 years with Graves' hyperthyroidism.

This clonotype has a handful of counts. This chain uses TRBV10-3 with TRBJ1-1; TRBD1 matches at 7 bases. The CDR3 covers 13 residues. Germline CDR1 ENHRY, CDR2 SYGVKD. Unmatched junction bases numbered 9, after V lost 6 bases and J lost 8 bases. CDR3 sequence (DNA): TGTGCCATCAGCGAAGACAGGGTCTCGGAAGCTTTCTTT. This translates into CAISEDRVSEAFF.

This clonotype was detected ten times or more. The chain recombines TRBV11-3 with TRBJ2-1, with D possibly being TRBD2 (6 bases). Trimming took 1 base from V and 3 from J, leaving 10 bases between them. In germline, CDR1 is SGHNT, CDR2 YENEEA. The CDR3 covers 15 residues. The chain's CDR3 is CASSLGGLYYNEQFF. The CDR3 DNA reads as TGTGCCAGCAGCTTAGGGGGACTTTACTACAATGAGCAGTTCTTC. The full variable domain, its missing parts supplied by reference TRBV11-3 and TRBJ2-1, is EAGVVQSPRYKIIEKKQPVAFWCNPISGHNTLYWYLQNLGQGPELLIRYENEEAVDDSQLPKDRFSAERLKGVDSTLKIQPAELGDSAVYLCASSLGGLYYNEQFFGPGTRLTVL.

This clonotype has a count of ten or more. V is TRBV7-8 and J is TRBJ2-1, with 11 bases that match TRBD1. The V and J ends lost 0 bases and 3 bases, in that order; junction bases with no gene match: 10. Germline V CDR1 and CDR2: SGHVS, FQNEAQ. This CDR3 comprises 19 residues. Written as DNA, the CDR3 is TGTGCCAGCAGCTTAGCCGCCCGGGGGGGGACAGGGGGCTACAATGAGCAGTTCTTC. Translated, it gives CASSLAARGGTGGYNEQFF. Combining the CDR3 with reference TRBV7-8 and TRBJ2-1 gives the whole variable domain GAGVSQSPRYKVAKRGQDVALRCDPISGHVSLFWYQQALGQGPEFLTYFQNEAQLDKSGLPSDRFFAERPEGSVSTLKIQRTQQEDSAVYLCASSLAARGGTGGYNEQFFGPGTRLTVL.

The CDR3 region is CASSLIQVAGGPTNEQFF. CDR3 DNA: TGTGCCAGCAGCTTAATTCAGGTAGCGGGAGGCCCCACAAATGAGCAGTTCTTC. The chain combines TRBV7-3 with TRBJ2-1; 10 positions match TRBD2. Germline CDR1 SGHTA, CDR2 FQGTGA. CDR3 length: 18 amino acids. The J segment lost 7 bases and the V segment lost 1 base, leaving 13 bases of the junction unmatched.

In its sample, this clonotype was seen many times. The rearrangement uses TRBV5-6 and TRBJ2-5; tentative D call: TRBD1 (6 bases). The V end lost 0 bases, the J end lost 4 bases, and 13 bases lay between the germline ends. Germline V gene lookup returns CDR1 SGHDT and CDR2 YYEEEE. The length of the CDR3 is 15 residues. Here the CDR3 reads CASSLAAQGGETQYF. As DNA, the CDR3 is TGTGCCAGCAGCTTGGCCGCACAGGGTGGAGAGACCCAGTACTTC.

This clonotype was observed a handful of times. The chain combines TRBV27 with TRBJ2-1; 12 positions agree with TRBD2. This CDR3 has 15 amino acids. Germline CDR1 is MNHEY and CDR2 is SMNVEV (reference sequence). The V segment lost 5 bases and the J segment 9 bases; nucleotides outside the gene matches: 8. The CDR3 coding sequence is TGTGCCAGCAGTCCCCGACTAGCGGGAGAGAGTGAGCAGTTCTTC. The encoded protein is CASSPRLAGESEQFF.

This chain uses TRBV27 with TRBJ1-4; weak D call: TRBD1 (6 bases). The CDR3 spans 16 residues. The V gene's germline CDR1 is MNHEY and CDR2 SMNVEV (reference sequence). Trimming cost V 5 bases and J 2 bases, with 15 bases left between them. The CDR3 sequence is CASSLTGPGTNEKLFF. In DNA form, the CDR3 reads TGTGCCAGCAGTCTGACAGGCCCTGGGACTAATGAAAAACTGTTTTTT.

This clonotype was counted many times. The V gene is TRBV28, the J gene TRBJ1-5, with D perhaps TRBD1 (5 bases). This CDR3 region has 14 residues. CDR1 and CDR2 (germline): MDHEN, SYDVKM. Trimming stripped 6 bases from V and 7 bases from J, with 16 bases between. The CDR3 sequence: CASSWDYTGQPQHF. For the CDR3, the DNA is TGTGCCAGCAGCTGGGACTATACCGGGCAGCCCCAGCATTTT.

This clonotype came up a few times. Likely a read error: the CDR3 ends without its conserved phenylalanine or tryptophan. The rearrangement links TRBV11-2 to TRBJ1-4; 7 bases are shared with TRBD1. Germline CDR1 is SGHAT and CDR2 is FQNNGV. The CDR3 loop spans 15 amino acids. The trim removed 4 bases at V and 2 bases at J, leaving 4 bases unmatched. The DNA for the CDR3 is TGTGCCAGCAGCTCTATACAGGGGACTAATGAAAAACTGTTTTCT. It translates to CASSSIQGTNEKLFS.

This clonotype was found many times. The rearrangement joins TRBV5-1 to TRBJ1-1; weak D call: TRBD1 (5 bases). V lost 0 bases, J lost 4 bases, and 13 bases lay in between. The CDR3 is made up of 15 amino acids. Germline V gene sequence: CDR1 SGHRS, CDR2 YFSETQ. CDR3 residues: CASSLDVGGGTEAFF. As DNA, the CDR3 is TGCGCCAGCAGCTTGGATGTCGGGGGGGGCACTGAAGCTTTCTTT.

This clonotype was picked up many times. The V and J genes are TRBV12-3 or TRBV12-4 and TRBJ2-5, with a tentative D call TRBD1 (5 bases). The CDR3 has 14 residues. Trimming cost V 6 bases and J 4 bases, with 15 bases left between them. For the CDR3, the DNA is TGTGCCAGCAGCCCCTCATGGACAACAGAGACCCAGTACTTC. This codes for CASSPSWTTETQYF.

This clonotype occurred a few times. The gene calls are TRBV11-2 and TRBJ2-7; 8 bases map to TRBD1. The CDR3 totals 16 residues. V was pared by 4 bases and J by 0 bases, with 8 bases of the junction left unmatched. CDR1 is SGHAT and CDR2 is FQNNGV in the germline V gene. The CDR3 DNA follows: TGTGCCAGCAGCTCTAACAGGGGGAGAAGCTCCTACGAGCAGTACTTC. Translating gives CASSSNRGRSSYEQYF.

This clonotype was detected many times. The V call is TRBV6-1, the J call TRBJ1-1; D unclear. CDR1 is MNHNS and CDR2 is SASEGT in the germline V gene. CDR3 length equals 14 residues. The V and J ends lost 6 bases and 3 bases respectively, with 14 bases between them. The DNA for the CDR3 is TGTGCCAGCAGCGAACACGGAGGTCACACTGAAGCTTTCTTT. Amino acids: CASSEHGGHTEAFF.